The 9 T cell receptor beta chains presented below share a single source sample, sequenced in a study of cytomegalovirus exposure and HLA in healthy donors. 13 Jbeta primers and 60 Vbeta primers were used for the PCR. The data were produced by immunoSEQ multiplex PCR, yet TCRdb's version contains in-frame clones alone and is incomplete. The sample yields some 99,000 clones, around 86% seen once. Sequencing was done on a sample of PBMCs. The receptors derive from a woman younger than 45 in good health and CMV-seronegative.

The chain joins TRBV7-2 to TRBJ2-3, with 7 bases matching TRBD2. V lost 1 base to trimming and J lost 1 base; unmatched junction nucleotides: 8. The CDR3 loop spans 17 amino acids. Looked up from germline, CDR1 is SGHTA and CDR2 is FQGNSA. DNA for the CDR3: TGTGCCAGCAGCTTAGGTTTAGGGGCGGGGGGCACAGATACGCAGTATTTT. Protein: CASSLGLGAGGTDTQYF.

V usage is TRBV28 and J usage is TRBJ2-7; no firm D call. This CDR3 is 16 amino acids long. Between the trimmed V and J ends, which lost 1 base and 2 bases, there was a span of 15 bases. Per the germline V gene, CDR1 is MDHEN and CDR2 is SYDVKM. Here the CDR3 reads CASSLFYGSNPYEQYF. Here the CDR3 DNA reads TGTGCCAGCAGTTTATTCTACGGGTCAAACCCCTACGAGCAGTACTTC.

The chain has TRBV4-3 and TRBJ2-6, with TRBD2 as a possible D gene (5 bases). The germline CDR1 and CDR2 sequences are LGHNA and YSLEER. CDR3 length: 17 residues. V shed 0 bases and J shed 3 bases, with 12 bases lying between them. CDR3 bases: TGCGCCAGCAGCCAAGAACTCGGACTGGGTGGGGCCAACGTCCTGACTTTC. This encodes CASSQELGLGGANVLTF.

The chain uses TRBV21-1 and TRBJ2-2; no DNA check was done on the table's D call, TRBD1. TRBV21-1 is a listed pseudogene. The CDR3 is 18 residues long. CDR3 DNA: TGTGCCAGCAGCAATCGGGACAGGGGGCGGAGTGTGCCCGGGGAGCTGTTTTTT. It yields the protein CASSNRDRGRSVPGELFF.

As to this clone: It is likely a read error, because the conserved phenylalanine at the end of the CDR3 is missing. The DNA is left out, because the CDR3 cannot be placed on it with certainty; the CDR3 is given as TCRdb lists it. V usage is TRBV7-3 and J usage is TRBJ1-2; the table gives TRBD1 as D, unverified against the DNA. Termini included, the CDR3 measures 11 amino acids. Per the germline V gene, CDR1 is SGHTA and CDR2 is FQGTGA. CDR3 in amino acids: CASSLWSRGHH.

The chain carries TRBV4-2 and TRBJ2-7; 8 nucleotides line up with TRBD2. Trimming at V came to 6 bases and at J to 0 bases, leaving 10 bases not matched to a gene. CDR3 size: 16 residues. Germline V CDR1 and CDR2: LGHNA, YNFKEQ. The CDR3 reads CASRVSGSQSSYEQYF. For the CDR3, the DNA is TGTGCCAGCAGAGTAAGCGGGAGCCAAAGCTCCTACGAGCAGTACTTC.

The CDR3 is CASSGTGHTSPYTF. The DNA for the CDR3 is TGTGCCAGCAGCGGGACAGGCCATACCTCCCCCTACACCTTC. This rearrangement joins TRBV6-1 to TRBJ1-2; 8 positions match TRBD1. The CDR3 runs to 14 residues. V lost 6 bases, J lost 10 bases, and 13 bases stayed unmatched. Germline V gene data show CDR1 as MNHNS and CDR2 as SASEGT.

The chain links TRBV11-2 to TRBJ2-7, with 13 positions matching TRBD2. There are 13 residues in the CDR3. Germline lookup yields CDR1 SGHAT and CDR2 FQNNGV. J gave up 7 bases and V 5 bases, and 2 bases lay outside the gene matches. CDR3 residues: CASSPGLAGEQYF. In DNA form, the CDR3 reads TGTGCCAGCAGCCCGGGACTAGCGGGGGAGCAGTACTTC. The variable domain in full, with the rest retrieved from reference TRBV11-2 and TRBJ2-7, is EAGVAQSPRYKIIEKRQSVAFWCNPISGHATLYWYQQILGQGPKLLIQFQNNGVVDDSQLPKDRFSAERLKGVDSTLKIQPAKLEDSAVYLCASSPGLAGEQYFGPGTRLTVT.

The chain employs TRBV11-2 and TRBJ2-1; D call uncertain. The CDR3 has 15 amino acids. Germline values: CDR1 SGHAT, CDR2 FQNNGV. V lost 1 base to trimming and J lost 0 bases, with 7 bases between them. DNA of the CDR3: TGTGCCAGCAGCTTAGCGAAGAGCTCCTACAATGAGCAGTTCTTC. Protein: CASSLAKSSYNEQFF. Full variable domain (remainder filled in from reference TRBV11-2 and TRBJ2-1): EAGVAQSPRYKIIEKRQSVAFWCNPISGHATLYWYQQILGQGPKLLIQFQNNGVVDDSQLPKDRFSAERLKGVDSTLKIQPAKLEDSAVYLCASSLAKSSYNEQFFGPGTRLTVL.